These T cell receptor beta chains were read from a single sample in a study of neurological immune-mediated disorders. TCRdb recomputed calls from the 5' RACE reads with MiXCR, one row per CDR3 protein. The table records around 25,000 distinct CDR3 sequences, approximately 13% of them present only once. The specimen sequenced was PBMCs. These receptors originate from a woman aged 60-75 years with HTLV-1-associated myelopathy (HAM/TSP). CDR3s include the opening cysteine and the closing phenylalanine or tryptophan. Fields, in order: clone size, V gene, J gene, D gene, CDR3 protein, CDR3 DNA. D genes are given only for firm matches. Only part of the rows carry a size: once, few, many, or a class if the clone is expanded.

many,TRBV20-1,TRBJ2-3,NA,CSAPEGGYMTDTQYF,TGCAGTGCTCCCGAAGGGGGGTATATGACAGATACGCAGTATTTT
many,TRBV24-1,TRBJ1-2,TRBD1,CATSDPSDRYYGYTF,TGTGCCACCAGTGATCCCTCGGACAGGTACTATGGCTACACCTTC
few,TRBV19,TRBJ2-7,NA,CASRGFSEQYF,TGTGCCAGTAGAGGGTTTAGTGAGCAGTACTTC
many,TRBV20-1,TRBJ1-2,NA,CSAVQGSVGYTF,TGCAGTGCTGTACAGGGTTCCGTCGGCTACACCTTC
NA,TRBV4-3,TRBJ1-2,NA,CASSQEEGVYGYTF,TGCGCCAGCAGCCAAGAGGAAGGGGTCTATGGCTACACCTTC
many,TRBV5-1,TRBJ2-1,TRBD2,CASSFLSGSSYNEQFF,TGCGCCAGCAGCTTCCTTAGCGGGAGCTCCTACAATGAGCAGTTCTTC
many,TRBV20-1,TRBJ2-1,NA,CSVGAGPSSYNEQFF,TGCAGTGTAGGGGCGGGACCAAGCTCCTACAATGAGCAGTTCTTC
many,TRBV20-1,TRBJ2-1,NA,CSARPTRNSYNEQFF,TGCAGTGCTCGCCCGACTAGGAACTCCTACAATGAGCAGTTCTTC
many,TRBV6-2/TRBV6-3,TRBJ1-4,NA,CASSYSWQVEKLFF,TGTGCCAGCAGTTACTCGTGGCAGGTTGAAAAACTGTTTTTT
many,TRBV20-1,TRBJ1-2,NA,CSARDRKGPDLGYTF,TGCAGTGCTAGAGATCGTAAGGGACCAGACCTTGGCTACACCTTC
many,TRBV5-4,TRBJ2-4,NA,CASSIQAKNIQYF,TGTGCCAGCAGCATCCAAGCCAAAAACATTCAGTACTTC
many,TRBV20-1,TRBJ2-7,TRBD2,CSAWGLAELPSYEQYF,TGCAGTGCGTGGGGACTAGCGGAACTCCCCTCCTACGAGCAGTACTTC
many,TRBV20-1,TRBJ1-1,NA,CSAPFNTEAFF,TGCAGTGCCCCGTTTAACACTGAAGCTTTCTTT
many,TRBV20-1,TRBJ2-5,TRBD2,CSGRLAGKETQYF,TGCAGTGGAAGGCTAGCGGGAAAAGAGACCCAGTACTTC
NA,TRBV21-1,TRBJ1-5,NA,CASSKGWDIVDNQPQHF,TGTGCCAGCAGCAAGGGTTGGGACATCGTCGACAATCAGCCCCAGCATTTT
many,TRBV15,TRBJ2-7,TRBD2,CATSRDSLAGRPGNF,TGTGCCACCAGCAGAGATTCACTAGCGGGCCGACCAGGGAACTTC
NA,TRBV20-1,TRBJ2-5,TRBD2,CSARENGRSRETQYF,TGCAGTGCTAGAGAGAACGGGAGGAGTAGGGAGACCCAGTACTTC
NA,TRBV11-2,TRBJ2-1,NA,CASSLAQGTSYNEQFF,TGTGCCAGCAGCTTAGCCCAGGGGACCTCCTACAATGAGCAGTTCTTC
NA,TRBV5-1,TRBJ2-1,TRBD1,CASSFGTGKAGKFF,TGCGCCAGCAGCTTCGGGACAGGAAAGGCGGGGAAATTCTTC
many,TRBV12-5,TRBJ1-1,TRBD1,CASGVTGERSNTEAFF,TGTGCTAGTGGTGTCACAGGGGAGAGATCGAACACTGAAGCTTTCTTT
once,TRBV20-1,TRBJ2-7,TRBD1,CSASSGQGGLEQYF,TGCAGTGCTTCGTCGGGACAGGGAGGGTTGGAGCAGTACTTC
many,TRBV20-1,TRBJ1-5,NA,CSARDGGGQPQHF,TGCAGTGCTAGAGATGGGGGCGGTCAGCCCCAGCATTTT
many,TRBV29-1,TRBJ2-6,NA,CSVGKGSGANVLTF,TGCAGCGTTGGGAAAGGATCTGGGGCCAACGTCCTGACTTTC
many,TRBV7-9,TRBJ1-2,NA,CASSYRPADGYTF,TGTGCCAGCAGCTACCGCCCTGCTGATGGCTACACCTTC
NA,TRBV7-2,TRBJ1-1,NA,CASSFYICSARDAGGSDTEAFF,NA
many,TRBV20-1,TRBJ1-5,TRBD1,CSANSPLEGAGQPQHF,TGCAGTGCTAACTCCCCCCTAGAGGGGGCAGGCCAGCCCCAGCATTTT
many,TRBV4-2,TRBJ1-4,NA,CASSARGATNEKLFF,TGTGCCAGCAGCGCAAGGGGTGCAACTAATGAAAAACTGTTTTTT
many,TRBV19,TRBJ1-5,NA,CASSMSRVQPQHF,TGTGCCAGTAGTATGAGCAGGGTTCAGCCCCAGCATTTT
many,TRBV10-2,TRBJ2-3,TRBD2,CASSTSSGSHTDTQYF,TGCGCCAGCAGTACTTCTAGCGGGAGCCACACAGATACGCAGTATTTT